This T cell receptor beta chain was sequenced for a study of cytomegalovirus exposure and HLA in healthy donors. Points from the study as a whole: As confirmed in vitro, a few CMV-associated chains were specific for CMV antigens. Reports indicated that the classifier achieved high specificity and sensitivity in diagnosing cytomegalovirus status.

Sequencing was performed with immunoSEQ multiplex PCR; in TCRdb, only in-frame clones are kept and a portion is missing. The sample yields 60,000 to 85,000 clones, 96% seen once. Notes on this clone: No antigen is known for it.

The CDR3 totals 16 residues. Trimming left V 8 bases short and J 2 bases short, with 21 bases between. Germline CDR1 reads MDHEN; CDR2 reads SYDVKM. This TCR came from a woman younger than 30 in good health and CMV-seropositive. The specimen sequenced was PBMCs. V gene TRBV28 combines with J gene TRBJ1-1; tentatively, D is TRBD1 (6 bases). CDR3 in amino acids: CASPPPTGTINTEAFF. CDR3 in DNA: TGTGCCAGCCCTCCCCCCACAGGGACCATCAACACTGAAGCTTTCTTT.